These 6 T cell receptor beta chains share one sample of origin, sequenced in a study of technical replicates of blood from several donors. Sequencing used immunoSEQ multiplex PCR; TCRdb keeps in-frame clones, though not all of them. Altogether around 68,000 clones are present, approximately 97% being singletons, with the ten largest covering approximately 0.3%. The sequenced sample consisted of T cells isolated from PBMCs. Receptors originate from a human donor in good health.

This clone has just one count. The chain has TRBV7-9 and TRBJ1-2, with D unresolved. Trimming left V 1 base short and J 14 bases short, with 14 bases between. Per germline, CDR1 SEHNR and CDR2 FQNEAQ (reference sequence). The CDR3 totals 12 residues. The CDR3 DNA reads TGTGCCAGCAGCTTAGGGGCCCAGGTTGGGACCTTC. Its translation: CASSLGAQVGTF.

This chain joins TRBV9 and TRBJ2-5; TRBD1 matches at 10 bases. The CDR3 has 15 residues. Germline lookup yields CDR1 SGDLS and CDR2 YYNGEE. V lost 3 bases and J lost 4; bases outside the gene matches: 6. Written as DNA, the CDR3 is TGTGCCAGCAGCGGAAGTGGGACAGGGGTAGAGACCCAGTACTTC. It yields the protein CASSGSGTGVETQYF.

The CDR3 sequence is CASSFLTAGTSGRTYEQYF. CDR3 nucleotides: TGTGCCAGCAGCTTCCTTACGGCCGGGACTAGCGGGAGGACATACGAGCAGTACTTC. The chain joins TRBV11-3 to TRBJ2-7; TRBD2 matches 15 bases. V was clipped by 3 bases and J by 4 bases; unmatched bases: 13. Germline CDR1 is SGHNT and CDR2 is YENEEA. This CDR3 contains 19 residues.

The V call is TRBV27, the J call TRBJ2-1; 8 bases agree with TRBD2. This CDR3 contains 14 residues. V gave up 2 bases and J gave up 7 bases; unmatched junction bases: 4. Germline V CDR1 and CDR2: MNHEY, SMNVEV (reference sequence). In DNA form, the CDR3 reads TGTGCCAGCAGTTTAGCGGGAGGACTGAATGAGCAGTTCTTC. It yields the protein CASSLAGGLNEQFF.

The V gene is TRBV19, the J gene TRBJ1-2; 8 nucleotides line up with TRBD1. This CDR3 has 14 amino acids. The ends lost 4 bases at V and 8 bases at J; junction bases unmatched: 9. In germline, CDR1 is LNHDA, CDR2 SQIVND (reference sequence). CDR3 loop: CASSKTGADAGYTF. The CDR3, as DNA: TGTGCCAGTAGTAAGACAGGGGCGGATGCGGGCTACACCTTC.

The CDR3 DNA follows: TGTGCCAGCAGCATAAGCGGGAGGCTTTACGAGCAGTACTTC. This sequence encodes CASSISGRLYEQYF. V is TRBV11-2 and J is TRBJ2-7, with 9 bases fitting TRBD2. Per germline, CDR1 SGHAT and CDR2 FQNNGV. The CDR3 consists of 14 residues. Trimming at V came to 5 bases and at J to 4 bases, leaving 6 bases not matched to a gene.